The 32 T cell receptor beta chains in this list originate from one sample, sequenced in a study of T cells in narcolepsy (dated by TCRdb to 2016 to 2019). Libraries were prepared through the immunoSEQ multiplex PCR assay. TCRdb's version of the immuneACCESS table is confined to in-frame rearrangements and falls short of the full clone set. An unresolved V gene accounts for under half of the shortfall where checked; the remainder is of unknown origin. The sample table holds about 40,000 clones, of which roughly 88% were seen once. Clones ranked in the top ten supply less than 1.5% of the sample. The sample was CD45RA- memory CD4+ T cells from PBMCs. According to the study, the label for this sample's cell subset or site signals: memory T cells sorted ex vivo from peripheral blood. The receptors stem from a human donor with narcolepsy.

V and J are TRBV6-1 and TRBJ2-1; 11 bases fit TRBD2. The CDR3 length is 15 residues. Germline values: CDR1 MNHNS, CDR2 SASEGT. Germline trimming cut 7 bases from V and 9 bases from J; bases unmatched to any gene: 11. Written as DNA, the CDR3 is TGTGCCAGCATCCCGGGTCTAGCGGGAGGAGGTGAGCAGTTCTTC. It yields the protein CASIPGLAGGGEQFF.

The CDR3 DNA reads as TGTGCCAGTAGGACTAGCGGGAGTAAGGAGCAGTTCTTC. Translation: CASRTSGSKEQFF. The V call is TRBV19, the J call TRBJ2-1; 12 bases fit TRBD2. V shed 6 bases and J 10 bases; nucleotides not matched to a gene: 4. The CDR3 consists of 13 residues. The V gene's germline CDR1 is LNHDA and CDR2 SQIVND (reference sequence).

The chain combines TRBV14 with TRBJ2-1; perhaps TRBD1 as D (5 bases). The germline V and J ends were trimmed by 4 bases and 6 bases, with 19 bases remaining between them. This CDR3 comprises 16 residues. Per germline, CDR1 SGHDN and CDR2 FVKESK. CDR3 protein: CASSPRGQGDSNEQFF. As DNA, the CDR3 is TGTGCCAGCAGCCCTAGGGGCCAGGGTGACTCCAATGAGCAGTTCTTC.

This clone was seen a few times. The rearrangement joins TRBV7-6 to TRBJ2-7; unclear D gene. Germline CDR1 and CDR2: SGHVS and FNYEAQ. This CDR3 comprises 13 residues. V was pared by 5 bases and J by 4 bases, with 12 bases between. CDR3 residues: CASSMNSGYEQYF. The CDR3 coding sequence is TGTGCCAGCAGCATGAATTCCGGGTACGAGCAGTACTTC.

The chain combines TRBV19 with TRBJ1-1; D remains ambiguous. CDR1 and CDR2 (germline): LNHDA, SQIVND (reference sequence). V was trimmed by 7 bases and J by 1 base, leaving 10 bases between them. The CDR3 has 13 amino acids. In DNA, the CDR3 is TGTGCCAGTACTGAGATTGGGAACACTGAAGCTTTCTTT. It is translated as CASTEIGNTEAFF.

This sequence joins TRBV4-3 and TRBJ1-2; the D gene is possibly TRBD1 (5 bases). Germline values: CDR1 LGHNA, CDR2 YSLEER. The germline V and J ends were trimmed by 4 bases and 3 bases, with 15 bases remaining between them. This CDR3 has 15 amino acids. This CDR3 reads CASSRRTLKDYGYTF. The CDR3 region has the DNA TGCGCCAGCAGCCGGAGGACACTTAAGGACTATGGCTACACCTTC.

The rearrangement uses TRBV11-2 and TRBJ2-7; TRBD2 matches at 9 bases. The germline V gene encodes CDR1 SGHAT and CDR2 FQNNGV. Trimming removed 2 bases from V and 6 bases from J; junction bases left unmatched: 11. CDR3 length: 16 residues. CDR3 in amino acids: CASSLISGGRAAEQYF. CDR3 nucleotides: TGTGCCAGCAGCTTAATTTCGGGCGGGAGGGCTGCCGAGCAGTACTTC.

This clone is a singleton in its sample. This chain links TRBV7-9 with TRBJ2-5, with 8 bases aligning to TRBD2. The CDR3 length is 15 residues. The V segment lost 0 bases and the J segment 5 bases; nucleotides outside the gene matches: 5. The V gene's germline CDR1 is SEHNR and CDR2 FQNEAQ (reference sequence). DNA for the CDR3: TGTGCCAGCAGCTTAGCGCTGGGCGGGGGGGAGACCCAGTACTTC. It specifies CASSLALGGGETQYF.

The chain joins TRBV6-5 to TRBJ1-6, with 9 bases matching TRBD1. V lost 6 bases and J lost 8; bases outside the gene matches: 8. The CDR3 sequence is 15 residues long. Germline lookup yields CDR1 MNHEY and CDR2 SVGAGI. The CDR3 loop is CASSLRGQGDSPLHF. The CDR3 DNA reads TGTGCCAGCAGCCTGAGGGGACAGGGAGATTCACCCCTCCACTTT.

The chain links TRBV18 to TRBJ2-2; 7 bases map to TRBD1. Losses at the gene ends were 7 bases for V and 6 bases for J; bases not matched to a gene: 5. The CDR3 covers 13 residues. The germline V gene has CDR1 KGHSH and CDR2 LQKENI. The DNA for the CDR3 is TGTGCCAGCTTACGACAGGGCCCCGGGGAGCTGTTTTTT. Translating gives CASLRQGPGELFF. Full variable domain (outside the CDR3, taken from reference TRBV18 and TRBJ2-2): NAGVMQNPRHLVRRRGQEARLRCSPMKGHSHVYWYRQLPEEGLKFMVYLQKENIIDESGMPKERFSAEFPKEGPSILRIQQVVRGDSAAYFCASLRQGPGELFFGEGSRLTVL.

This chain joins TRBV19 and TRBJ2-7; no firm D call. The germline V gene encodes CDR1 LNHDA and CDR2 SQIVND (reference sequence). The germline V and J ends were trimmed by 7 bases and 4 bases, with 11 bases remaining between them. This CDR3 contains 12 residues. DNA of the CDR3: TGTGCCAGTATGTCCAGCCAATACGAGCAGTACTTC. It encodes CASMSSQYEQYF.

This chain links TRBV6-1 with TRBJ1-6, with D unresolved. Germline CDR1 is MNHNS and CDR2 is SASEGT. V was cut by 1 base and J by 0 bases, with 7 bases left in between. The CDR3 is made up of 16 amino acids. The CDR3 spells CASSEGRSSYNSPLHF. The DNA for the CDR3 is TGTGCCAGCAGTGAAGGGAGGAGCTCCTATAATTCACCCCTCCACTTT.

The CDR3 nucleotides are TGTGCCAGCGAAAGCGGCGGCGGAAATGAGCAGTTCTTC. Protein: CASESGGGNEQFF. V is TRBV10-3 and J is TRBJ2-1; maybe TRBD2 (5 bases). CDR3 size: 13 residues. V was clipped by 10 bases and J by 7 bases, with 17 bases between them. Per the germline V gene, CDR1 is ENHRY and CDR2 is SYGVKD.

The gene calls are TRBV4-3 and TRBJ2-2; D is unresolved. CDR3 length: 15 amino acids. The V end was cut by 0 bases, the J end by 6 bases, with 11 bases between. In germline, CDR1 is LGHNA, CDR2 YSLEER. The CDR3 protein is CASSQDINSAGELFF. The DNA for the CDR3 is TGCGCCAGCAGCCAAGATATAAACTCGGCCGGGGAGCTGTTTTTT.

This clone was picked up one time. As DNA, the CDR3 is TGTGCCAGCAGGCCTAGCGGGAGCACCGGGGAGCTGTTTTTT. It is translated as CASRPSGSTGELFF. This chain connects TRBV7-9 to TRBJ2-2, with 10 nucleotides matching TRBD2. This CDR3 has 14 amino acids. The V gene's germline CDR1 is SEHNR and CDR2 FQNEAQ (reference sequence). The junction had 2 bases not matched to a gene; V was cut back by 6 bases and J by 4 bases.

Remarks on this clone: A read error may account for a junction end that differs from germline. This chain links TRBV7-2 with TRBJ2-3; no definite D call. CDR1 is SGHTA, CDR2 FQGNSA, per germline. The CDR3 loop spans 13 amino acids. Here the CDR3 DNA reads TGTGCCAGCAGCCGGATCGGTGTTGATACGCAGTTTTTT. Translating it yields CASSRIGVDTQFF. Together with reference TRBV7-2 and TRBJ2-3, the CDR3 gives the full variable domain: GAGVSQSPSNKVTEKGKDVELRCDPISGHTALYWYRQSLGQGLEFLIYFQGNSAPDKSGLPSDRFSAERTGGSVSTLTIQRTQQEDSAVYLCASSRIGVDTQFFGPGTRLTVL.

The chain is built from TRBV19 and TRBJ2-7; D is perhaps TRBD2 (6 bases). The germline gives CDR1 LNHDA, CDR2 SQIVND (reference sequence). This CDR3 region has 14 residues. Between the trimmed V and J ends, which lost 6 bases and 5 bases, there was a span of 17 bases. The CDR3 protein is CASSVYSGADEQYF. The CDR3 DNA follows: TGTGCCAGTAGCGTGTATAGCGGTGCGGACGAGCAGTACTTC. Full variable domain (outside the CDR3, taken from reference TRBV19 and TRBJ2-7): DGGITQSPKYLFRKEGQNVTLSCEQNLNHDAMYWYRQDPGQGLRLIYYSQIVNDFQKGDIAEGYSVSREKKESFPLTVTSAQKNPTAFYLCASSVYSGADEQYFGPGTRLTVT.

The chain links TRBV6-1 to TRBJ2-4; tentative D call: TRBD1 (6 bases). CDR3 length: 15 amino acids. The germline V gene encodes CDR1 MNHNS and CDR2 SASEGT. Between the trimmed V and J ends, which lost 7 bases and 7 bases, there was a span of 20 bases. The CDR3 region is CASTHTGTSRNIQYF. The CDR3 bases are TGTGCCAGCACACATACCGGGACAAGTCGCAACATTCAGTACTTC.

J is TRBJ1-1 and V is TRBV19; unclear D gene. Trimming stripped 0 bases from V and 4 bases from J, with 12 bases between. The CDR3 has 15 amino acids. CDR1 and CDR2 from the germline V gene are LNHDA and SQIVND (reference sequence). The CDR3 coding sequence is TGTGCCAGTAGTATAGATCCCGTTCTCCGCACTGAAGCTTTCTTT. Its translation is CASSIDPVLRTEAFF.

The table lists this clone with a few counts. V and J are TRBV7-9 and TRBJ1-5, with TRBD1 matching over 8 bases. With V trimmed by 1 base and J by 8 bases, 4 bases remained unmatched. The CDR3 has 14 residues. The germline gives CDR1 SEHNR, CDR2 FQNEAQ (reference sequence). Here the CDR3 DNA reads TGTGCCAGCAGCTTAGGGACAGGGCTGGAGCCCCAGCATTTT. Translated: CASSLGTGLEPQHF.

The chain links TRBV4-2 to TRBJ1-5; 9 nucleotides line up with TRBD1. V shed 2 bases, J shed 4 bases, and the junction held 3 bases outside the gene matches. CDR1 is LGHNA and CDR2 is YNFKEQ in the germline V gene. The CDR3 has 15 amino acids. CDR3 in amino acids: CASSQRGQGNQPQHF. In DNA form, the CDR3 reads TGTGCCAGCAGCCAACGGGGACAGGGAAATCAGCCCCAGCATTTT.

V is TRBV5-4 and J is TRBJ2-7, with TRBD1 matching over 7 bases. The length of the CDR3 is 13 residues. Per germline, CDR1 SGHNT and CDR2 YYREEE (reference sequence). Trimming took 4 bases from V and 5 from J; bases not matched to a gene: 6. The CDR3 DNA sequence: TGTGCCAGCAGCATACCTGACAGGGACGAGCAGTACTTC. Translating gives CASSIPDRDEQYF.

The V and J genes are TRBV6-1 and TRBJ2-1, with D uncertain. The V and J ends lost 0 bases and 9 bases respectively, with 3 bases between them. The CDR3 length is 11 residues. Germline CDR1 and CDR2: MNHNS and SASEGT. The CDR3 is CASSEATEQFF. CDR3 bases: TGTGCCAGCAGTGAAGCTACTGAGCAGTTCTTC.

This chain connects TRBV5-6 to TRBJ1-2; D may be TRBD1 (5 bases). Germline CDR1 and CDR2: SGHDT and YYEEEE. Trimming left V 0 bases short and J 7 bases short, with 13 bases between. The CDR3 sequence is 14 residues long. CDR3 sequence: CASSLDQGLGGYTF. The CDR3 bases are TGTGCCAGCAGCTTGGATCAGGGCCTGGGTGGCTACACCTTC. The full variable domain, completed using reference TRBV5-6 and TRBJ1-2, is DAGVTQSPTHLIKTRGQQVTLRCSPKSGHDTVSWYQQALGQGPQFIFQYYEEEERQRGNFPDRFSGHQFPNYSSELNVNALLLGDSALYLCASSLDQGLGGYTFGSGTRLTVV.

The chain uses TRBV4-1 and TRBJ1-1; D is ambiguous. Germline CDR1 reads MGHRA; CDR2 reads YSYEKL. This CDR3 spans 13 amino acids. Trimming shortened V by 0 bases and J by 11 bases, and 13 bases separated the two germline ends. DNA of the CDR3: TGCGCCAGCAGCCAAGATCGGTTAACAGTCGCTTTCTTT. Protein product: CASSQDRLTVAFF.

V usage is TRBV5-4 and J usage is TRBJ2-7; unclear D gene. V lost 4 bases to trimming and J lost 0 bases, with 14 bases between them. CDR1 and CDR2 from the germline V gene are SGHNT and YYREEE (reference sequence). This CDR3 region has 15 residues. As DNA, the CDR3 is TGTGCCAGCAGCCCGGACCTAAGAGGCTCCTACGAGCAGTACTTC. Protein sequence: CASSPDLRGSYEQYF.

The rearrangement joins TRBV29-1 to TRBJ2-3; D is perhaps TRBD1 (5 bases). CDR1 and CDR2 (germline): SQVTM, ANQGSEA. The ends were cut back, 4 bases at V and 0 bases at J, with 11 bases in the middle. CDR3 length: 14 amino acids. This CDR3 reads CSVVGAGSTDTQYF. Here the CDR3 DNA reads TGCAGCGTTGTAGGGGCAGGGAGCACAGATACGCAGTATTTT.

This clone was detected only once. The chain combines TRBV4-3 with TRBJ2-1; D uncertain. Looked up from germline, CDR1 is LGHNA and CDR2 is YSLEER. V dropped 3 bases and J dropped 7 bases, with 10 bases sitting between them. The CDR3 length is 13 residues. The CDR3 region has the DNA TGCGCCAGCAGCCAGGCCACTACGAATGAGCAGTTCTTC. Translating it yields CASSQATTNEQFF.

The rearrangement uses TRBV6-6 and TRBJ1-2, with 9 positions matching TRBD1. CDR1 and CDR2 (germline): MNHNY, SVGAGI (reference sequence). The CDR3 has 11 amino acids. V gave up 6 bases and J gave up 14 bases; unmatched junction bases: 7. CDR3 coding DNA: TGTGCCAGCAGCACGGACAGGGGAGGGACCTTC. It specifies CASSTDRGGTF.

CDR3 coding DNA: TGTGCCAGCAGCACTCCCGGGACAGGGACGGTGGGAAACGAGCAGTACTTC. Protein: CASSTPGTGTVGNEQYF. The J gene is TRBJ2-7, the V gene TRBV5-6; 9 bases match TRBD1. V lost 4 bases, J lost 5 bases, and 16 bases stayed unmatched. The CDR3 extends over 17 amino acids. Germline assignment: CDR1 SGHDT and CDR2 YYEEEE.

V is TRBV25-1 and J is TRBJ1-5; the D gene is possibly TRBD1 (5 bases). CDR1 is MGHDK, CDR2 SYGVNS, per germline. This CDR3 is built from 18 residues. V was cut by 8 bases and J by 0 bases, with 23 bases left in between. CDR3 loop: CASPTRDRILYSNQPQHF. DNA of the CDR3: TGTGCCAGCCCAACAAGGGACCGGATTTTATATAGCAATCAGCCCCAGCATTTT.

This clone was detected only once. The rearrangement joins TRBV7-2 to TRBJ2-7; TRBD1 aligns across 9 bases. Germline CDR1 SGHTA, CDR2 FQGNSA. This CDR3 spans 13 amino acids. The J segment lost 4 bases and the V segment lost 5 bases, leaving 3 bases of the junction unmatched. CDR3 loop: CASSRDREYEQYF. CDR3 DNA sequence: TGTGCCAGCAGCCGGGACAGGGAATACGAGCAGTACTTC.